A selection of T cell receptor beta chains follows, all from one sample in a study of T cell responses to AZD1222 COVID-19 vaccine. The table came from immunoSEQ multiplex PCR; TCRdb's copy has only in-frame clones and leaves some out. Among approximately 85,000 clones listed, 70% to 90% were seen once. Sequenced material: peripheral blood, taken on day 0 of AZD1222 vaccination. The receptor set was obtained from an adult in good health. The CDR3 runs from the conserved cysteine through the conserved F or W. The order of the fields is J gene, clone size, V gene, D gene, CDR3 protein, CDR3 DNA. The D gene is left open where the match is weak. Only some rows state a clone size, as once, few, many or a class for expanded clones.

>TRBJ2-3|.|TRBV19|.
CASSIQLITDTQYF
TGTGCCAGTAGTATACAGCTCATCACAGATACGCAGTATTTT
>TRBJ2-7|.|TRBV5-6|.
CASSLRDSFPYEQYF
TGTGCCAGCAGCCTGCGGGACTCCTTCCCCTACGAGCAGTACTTC
>TRBJ1-2|.|TRBV7-2|.
CASSLAPTGLTNYGYTF
TGTGCCAGCAGCTTAGCGCCGACAGGACTAACTAACTATGGCTACACCTTC
>TRBJ2-2|.|TRBV14|.
CASSQEKGITGELFF
TGTGCCAGCAGCCAAGAAAAGGGGATAACCGGGGAGCTGTTTTTT
>TRBJ1-4|.|TRBV19|TRBD1
CASSMGQGGEKLFF
TGTGCCAGTAGTATGGGTCAGGGGGGAGAAAAACTGTTTTTT
>TRBJ2-3|.|TRBV6-5|TRBD1
CASRKQGMGTDTQYF
TGTGCCAGCAGGAAACAGGGGATGGGCACAGATACGCAGTATTTT
>TRBJ2-3|once|TRBV4-1|.
CASSQGWSSTDTQYF
TGCGCCAGCAGCCAGGGCTGGAGTAGCACAGATACGCAGTATTTT
>TRBJ1-1|.|TRBV6-2/TRBV6-3|.
CASSFLQGNTEAFF
TGTGCCAGCAGTTTCTTACAGGGGAACACTGAAGCTTTCTTT
>TRBJ1-2|few|TRBV19|.
CASSIQVNYGYTF
TGTGCCAGTAGTATACAGGTGAACTATGGCTACACCTTC
>TRBJ1-5|.|TRBV18|.
CASSPSGEGNQPQHF
TGTGCCAGCTCACCATCAGGGGAGGGGAATCAGCCCCAGCATTTT
>TRBJ1-3|few|TRBV4-3|.
CASSATGGNTIYF
TGCGCCAGCAGCGCTACAGGGGGAAACACCATATATTTT
>TRBJ1-6|few|TRBV12-3/TRBV12-4|TRBD1
CASSFLTGDPLHF
TGTGCCAGCAGTTTTTTAACAGGGGACCCCCTCCACTTT
>TRBJ1-3|once|TRBV28|TRBD1
CASSSTGGNGNTIYF
TGTGCCAGCAGTTCGACAGGGGGCAATGGAAACACCATATATTTT
>TRBJ2-7|.|TRBV5-1|.
CASSLSGLRGFEQYF
TGCGCCAGCAGCTTGTCAGGTCTCCGAGGCTTCGAGCAGTACTTC
>TRBJ2-7|.|TRBV3-1/TRBV3-2|TRBD2
CASSRAGGGYEQYF
TGTGCCAGCAGCCGGGCGGGGGGTGGCTACGAGCAGTACTTC
>TRBJ2-1|.|TRBV19|.
CATALSGVPQFF
TGTGCCACAGCCCTTTCAGGCGTCCCACAGTTCTTC
>TRBJ2-1|.|TRBV10-3|.
CAISEDSHEQFF
TGTGCCATCAGTGAAGATAGCCATGAGCAGTTCTTC
>TRBJ2-7|.|TRBV6-5|TRBD1
CASSYGGTGSYEQYF
TGTGCCAGCAGTTACGGGGGGACAGGGTCCTACGAGCAGTACTTC
>TRBJ2-5|.|TRBV7-7|.
CASSLNPGGSETQYF
TGTGCTAGCAGCTTAAACCCTGGGGGATCAGAGACCCAGTACTTC
>TRBJ2-7|.|TRBV3-1/TRBV3-2|TRBD1
CASSLRQGSYEQYF
TGTGCCAGCAGCCTCAGACAGGGTTCCTACGAGCAGTACTTC
>TRBJ2-7|.|TRBV2|.
CASSEAPHYEQYF
TGTGCCAGCAGTGAGGCCCCCCACTACGAGCAGTACTTC
>TRBJ2-5|.|TRBV24-1|TRBD1
CATSDSGGLETQYF
TGTGCCACCAGTGATTCAGGGGGCCTAGAGACCCAGTACTTC
>TRBJ2-2|.|TRBV9|TRBD2
CASSVGLADRGTGELFF
TGTGCCAGCAGCGTAGGACTAGCGGACCGAGGGACCGGGGAGCTGTTTTTT
>TRBJ2-3|.|TRBV28|TRBD2
CASTPPGLLGVTDTQYF
TGTGCCAGCACCCCTCCGGGACTACTGGGGGTCACAGATACGCAGTATTTT
>TRBJ2-2|few|TRBV11-2|.
CASSRGITGELFF
TGTGCCAGCAGTCGAGGGATCACCGGGGAGCTGTTTTTT
>TRBJ2-2|.|TRBV19|TRBD2
CASSPQGGTGELFF
TGTGCCAGTAGTCCCCAGGGAGGGACCGGGGAGCTGTTTTTT